This T cell receptor (beta chain) appears in the sequencing data of a study of CD8+ T cells in alopecia areata. Reverse transcribed after extraction, RNA yielded cDNA as the sequencing template. The table came from immunoSEQ multiplex PCR; TCRdb's copy has only in-frame clones and leaves some out. The profile shows roughly 150,000 clones, about three fifths of them singletons. Trimming took 6 bases from V and 3 from J, leaving 6 bases between them. The CDR3 runs 11 residues. The germline V gene has CDR1 WSHSY and CDR2 SAAADI. Study findings and constraints: Normal scalp showed lower clonality than lesional scalp, especially alopecia totalis/universalis.

Of note for this clone: Its matching antigen is unknown.

The chain recombines TRBV10-2 with TRBJ2-7, with D uncertain. This TCR was sampled from a human donor in good health. The sequenced material came from CD4+ T cells sorted from blood. CDR3 DNA sequence: TGCGCCAGCAGGGGCAGCTACGAGCAGTACTTC. It yields the protein CASRGSYEQYF.